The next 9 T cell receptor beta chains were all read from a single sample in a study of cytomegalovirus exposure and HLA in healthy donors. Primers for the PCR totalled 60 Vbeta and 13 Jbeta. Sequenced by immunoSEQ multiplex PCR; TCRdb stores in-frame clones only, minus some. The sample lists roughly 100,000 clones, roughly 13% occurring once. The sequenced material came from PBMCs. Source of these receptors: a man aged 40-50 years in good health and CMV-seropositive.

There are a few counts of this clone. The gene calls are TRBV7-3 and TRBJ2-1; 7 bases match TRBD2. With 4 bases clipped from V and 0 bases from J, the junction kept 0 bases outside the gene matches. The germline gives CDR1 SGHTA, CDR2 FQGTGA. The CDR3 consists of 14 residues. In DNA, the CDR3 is TGTGCCAGCAGCTGGACTAGCTCCTACAATGAGCAGTTCTTC. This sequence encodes CASSWTSSYNEQFF.

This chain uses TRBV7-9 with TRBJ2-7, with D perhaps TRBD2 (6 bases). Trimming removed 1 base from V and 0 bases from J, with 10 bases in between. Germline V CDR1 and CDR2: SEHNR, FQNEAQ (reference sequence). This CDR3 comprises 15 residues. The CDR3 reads CASSLVAGSSYEQYF. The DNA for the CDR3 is TGTGCCAGCAGCTTAGTTGCGGGGAGCTCCTACGAGCAGTACTTC.

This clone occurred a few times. This CDR3 is CSVMDRWGTEAFF. CDR3 DNA sequence: TGCAGCGTTATGGACAGGTGGGGCACTGAAGCTTTCTTT. The J gene is TRBJ1-1, the V gene TRBV29-1, with 7 bases identical to TRBD1. Germline V gives CDR1 SQVTM, CDR2 ANQGSEA. This CDR3 has 13 residues. V lost 5 bases and J lost 4; bases outside the gene matches: 7. Looking up the rest from reference TRBV29-1 and TRBJ1-1 gives the full variable domain: SAVISQKPSRDICQRGTSLTIQCQVDSQVTMMFWYRQQPGQSLTLIATANQGSEATYESGFVIDKFPISRPNLTFSTLTVSNMSPEDSSIYLCSVMDRWGTEAFFGQGTRLTVV.

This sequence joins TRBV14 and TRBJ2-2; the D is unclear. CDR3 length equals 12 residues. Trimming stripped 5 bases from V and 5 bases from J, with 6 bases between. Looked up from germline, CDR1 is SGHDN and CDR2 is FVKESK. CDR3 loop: CASSSRTGELFF. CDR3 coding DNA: TGTGCCAGCAGCTCTAGGACCGGGGAGCTGTTTTTT.

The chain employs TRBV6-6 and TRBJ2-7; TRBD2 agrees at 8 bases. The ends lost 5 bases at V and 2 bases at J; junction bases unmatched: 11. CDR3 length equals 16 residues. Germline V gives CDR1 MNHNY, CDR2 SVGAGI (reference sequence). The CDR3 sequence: CASSPGRADETYEQYF. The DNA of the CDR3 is TGTGCCAGCAGTCCCGGGAGGGCGGATGAGACCTACGAGCAGTACTTC.

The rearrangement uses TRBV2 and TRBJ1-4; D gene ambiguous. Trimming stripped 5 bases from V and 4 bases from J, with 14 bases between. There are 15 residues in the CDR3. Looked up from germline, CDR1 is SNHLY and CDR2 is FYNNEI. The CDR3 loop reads CASSSSLGGNEKLFF. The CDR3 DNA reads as TGTGCCAGCAGTTCCAGTTTGGGAGGTAATGAAAAACTGTTTTTT.

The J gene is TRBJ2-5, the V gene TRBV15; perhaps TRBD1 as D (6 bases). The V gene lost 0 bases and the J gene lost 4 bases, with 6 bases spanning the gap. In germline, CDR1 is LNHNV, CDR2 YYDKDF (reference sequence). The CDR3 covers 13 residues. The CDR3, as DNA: TGTGCCACCAGCAGAGACAGGGGAGAGACCCAGTACTTC. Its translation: CATSRDRGETQYF. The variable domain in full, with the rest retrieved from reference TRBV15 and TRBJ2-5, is DAMVIQNPRYQVTQFGKPVTLSCSQTLNHNVMYWYQQKSSQAPKLLFHYYDKDFNNEADTPDNFQSRRPNTSFCFLDIRSPGLGDTAMYLCATSRDRGETQYFGPGTRLLVL.

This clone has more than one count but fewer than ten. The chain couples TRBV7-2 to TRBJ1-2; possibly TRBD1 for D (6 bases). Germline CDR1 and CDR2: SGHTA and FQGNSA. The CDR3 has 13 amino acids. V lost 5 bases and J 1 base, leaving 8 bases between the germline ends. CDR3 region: CASSADSNYGYTF. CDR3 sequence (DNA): TGTGCCAGCAGCGCGGACAGTAACTATGGCTACACCTTC.

For the CDR3, the DNA is TGTGCCAGCGGCGGGAGGGAGCAGTTCTTC. Translated, it gives CASGGREQFF. The V call is TRBV11-2, the J call TRBJ2-1, with 8 bases lining up with TRBD2. The ends lost 8 bases at V and 10 bases at J; junction bases unmatched: 1. Germline V lookup: CDR1 SGHAT, CDR2 FQNNGV. The CDR3 loop spans 10 amino acids.